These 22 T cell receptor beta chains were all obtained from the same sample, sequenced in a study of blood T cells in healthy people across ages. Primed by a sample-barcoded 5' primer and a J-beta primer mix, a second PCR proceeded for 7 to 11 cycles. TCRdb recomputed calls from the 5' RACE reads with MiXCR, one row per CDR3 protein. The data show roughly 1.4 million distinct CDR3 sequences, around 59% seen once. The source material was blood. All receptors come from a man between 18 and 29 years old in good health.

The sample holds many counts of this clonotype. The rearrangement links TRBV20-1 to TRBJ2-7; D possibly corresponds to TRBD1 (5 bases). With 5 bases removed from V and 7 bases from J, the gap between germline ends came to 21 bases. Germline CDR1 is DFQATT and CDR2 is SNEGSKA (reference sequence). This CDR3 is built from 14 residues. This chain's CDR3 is CSAEDRRVRIEQYF. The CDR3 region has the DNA TGCAGTGCTGAAGACAGAAGAGTACGAATAGAGCAGTACTTC.

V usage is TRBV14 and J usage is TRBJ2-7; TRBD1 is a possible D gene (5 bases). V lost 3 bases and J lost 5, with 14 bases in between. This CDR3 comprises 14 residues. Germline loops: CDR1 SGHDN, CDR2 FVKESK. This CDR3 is CASSHRAGLHEQYF. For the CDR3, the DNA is TGTGCCAGCAGCCATCGGGCAGGGCTCCACGAGCAGTACTTC.

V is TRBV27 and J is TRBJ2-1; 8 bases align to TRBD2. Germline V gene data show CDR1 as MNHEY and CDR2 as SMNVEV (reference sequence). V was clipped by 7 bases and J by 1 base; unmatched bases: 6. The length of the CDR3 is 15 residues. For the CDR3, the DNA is TGTGCCAGCAACCTCCTAGCGGGTTCCTACAATGAGCAGTTCTTC. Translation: CASNLLAGSYNEQFF.

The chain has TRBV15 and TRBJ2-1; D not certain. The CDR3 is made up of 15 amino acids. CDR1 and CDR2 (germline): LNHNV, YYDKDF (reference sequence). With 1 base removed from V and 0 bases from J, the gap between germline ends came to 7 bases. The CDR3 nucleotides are TGTGCCACCAGCAGAGTGCTGAGCTCCTACAATGAGCAGTTCTTC. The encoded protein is CATSRVLSSYNEQFF.

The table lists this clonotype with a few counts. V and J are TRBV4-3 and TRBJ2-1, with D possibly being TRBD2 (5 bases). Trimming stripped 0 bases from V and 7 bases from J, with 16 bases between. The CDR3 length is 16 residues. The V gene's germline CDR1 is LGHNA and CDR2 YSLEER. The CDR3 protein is CASSQDVRGWLNEQFF. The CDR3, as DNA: TGCGCCAGCAGCCAAGATGTCCGGGGATGGTTAAATGAGCAGTTCTTC.

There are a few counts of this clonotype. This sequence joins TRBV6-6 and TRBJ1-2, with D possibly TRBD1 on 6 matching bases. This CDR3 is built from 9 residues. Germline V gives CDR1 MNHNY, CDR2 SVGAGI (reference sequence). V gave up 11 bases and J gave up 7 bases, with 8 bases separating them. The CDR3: CAAGVGYTF. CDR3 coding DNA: TGTGCCGCAGGGGTTGGCTACACCTTC.

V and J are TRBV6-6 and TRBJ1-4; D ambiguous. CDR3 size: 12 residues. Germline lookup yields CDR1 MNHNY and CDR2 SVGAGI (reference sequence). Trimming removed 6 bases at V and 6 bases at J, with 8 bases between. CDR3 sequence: CASSYSHEKLFF. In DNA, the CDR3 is TGTGCCAGCAGCTATTCCCATGAAAAACTGTTTTTT.

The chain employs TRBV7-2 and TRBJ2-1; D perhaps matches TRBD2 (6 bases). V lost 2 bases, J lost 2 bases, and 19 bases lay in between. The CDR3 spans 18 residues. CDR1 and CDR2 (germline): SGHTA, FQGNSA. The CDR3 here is CASSLRGAGTPTYNEQFF. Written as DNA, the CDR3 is TGTGCCAGCAGCTTACGCGGGGCCGGTACCCCCACCTACAATGAGCAGTTCTTC. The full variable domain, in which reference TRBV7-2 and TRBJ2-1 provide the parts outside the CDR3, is GAGVSQSPSNKVTEKGKDVELRCDPISGHTALYWYRQSLGQGLEFLIYFQGNSAPDKSGLPSDRFSAERTGGSVSTLTIQRTQQEDSAVYLCASSLRGAGTPTYNEQFFGPGTRLTVL.

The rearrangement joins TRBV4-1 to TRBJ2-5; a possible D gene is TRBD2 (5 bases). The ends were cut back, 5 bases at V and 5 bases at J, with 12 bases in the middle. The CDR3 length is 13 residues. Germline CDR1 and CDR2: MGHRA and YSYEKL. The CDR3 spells CASSKRVGETQYF. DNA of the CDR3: TGCGCCAGCAGCAAGAGGGTCGGTGAGACCCAGTACTTC.

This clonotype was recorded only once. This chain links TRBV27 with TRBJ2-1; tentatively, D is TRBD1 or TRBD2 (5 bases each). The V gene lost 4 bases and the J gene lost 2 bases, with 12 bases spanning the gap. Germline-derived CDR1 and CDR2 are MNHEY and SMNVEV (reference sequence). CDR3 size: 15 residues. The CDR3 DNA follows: TGTGCCAGCAGTTACCAGGGACGGACCTACAATGAGCAGTTCTTC. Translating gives CASSYQGRTYNEQFF.

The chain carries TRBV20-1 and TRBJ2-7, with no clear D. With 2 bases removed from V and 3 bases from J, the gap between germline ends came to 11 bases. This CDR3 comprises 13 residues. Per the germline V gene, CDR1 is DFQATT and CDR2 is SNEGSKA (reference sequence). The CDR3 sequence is CSARIVENYEQYF. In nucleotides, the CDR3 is TGCAGTGCTAGAATTGTAGAGAACTACGAGCAGTACTTC.

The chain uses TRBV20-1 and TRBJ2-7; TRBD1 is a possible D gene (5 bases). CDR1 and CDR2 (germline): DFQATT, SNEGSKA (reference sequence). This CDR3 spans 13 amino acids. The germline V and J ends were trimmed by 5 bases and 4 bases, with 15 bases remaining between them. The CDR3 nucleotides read TGCAGTGCTCCCCAGGGAATGGGTTACGAGCAGTACTTC. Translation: CSAPQGMGYEQYF.

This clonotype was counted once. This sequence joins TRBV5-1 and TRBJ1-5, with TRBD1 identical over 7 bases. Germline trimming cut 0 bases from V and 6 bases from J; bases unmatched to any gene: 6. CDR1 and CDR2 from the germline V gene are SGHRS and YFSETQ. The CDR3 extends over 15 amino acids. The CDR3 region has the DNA TGCGCCAGCAGCTTGGCCGGGACAGATAGTCAGCCCCAGCATTTT. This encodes CASSLAGTDSQPQHF.

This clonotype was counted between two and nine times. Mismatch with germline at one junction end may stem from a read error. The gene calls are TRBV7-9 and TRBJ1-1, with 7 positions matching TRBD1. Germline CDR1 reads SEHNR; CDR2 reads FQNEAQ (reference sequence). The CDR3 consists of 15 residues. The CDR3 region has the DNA TGTGCCAGCAGTTTAGGGGGCTCAGGTGGCACTGAAGCTTTCTTT. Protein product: CASSLGGSGGTEAFF.

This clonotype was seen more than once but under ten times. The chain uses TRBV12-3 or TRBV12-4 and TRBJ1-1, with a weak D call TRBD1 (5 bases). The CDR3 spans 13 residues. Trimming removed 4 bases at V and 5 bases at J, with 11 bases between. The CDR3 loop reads CASSSREGTEAFF. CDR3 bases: TGTGCCAGCAGTTCCAGGGAGGGGACTGAAGCTTTCTTT.

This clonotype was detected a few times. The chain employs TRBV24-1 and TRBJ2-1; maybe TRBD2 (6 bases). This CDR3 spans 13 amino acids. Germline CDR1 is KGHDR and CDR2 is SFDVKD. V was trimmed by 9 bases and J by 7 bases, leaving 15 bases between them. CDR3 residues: CATGGGPGNEQFF. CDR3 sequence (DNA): TGTGCCACCGGAGGAGGGCCGGGGAATGAGCAGTTCTTC.

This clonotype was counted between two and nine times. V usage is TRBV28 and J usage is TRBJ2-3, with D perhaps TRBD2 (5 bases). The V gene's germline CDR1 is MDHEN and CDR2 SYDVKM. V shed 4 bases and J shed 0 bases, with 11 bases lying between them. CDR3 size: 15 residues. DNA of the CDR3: TGTGCCAGCAGTTCTCGAGGGTCTAGCACAGATACGCAGTATTTT. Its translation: CASSSRGSSTDTQYF. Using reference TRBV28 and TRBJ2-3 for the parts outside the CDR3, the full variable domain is DVKVTQSSRYLVKRTGEKVFLECVQDMDHENMFWYRQDPGLGLRLIYFSYDVKMKEKGDIPEGYSVSREKKERFSLILESASTNQTSMYLCASSSRGSSTDTQYFGPGTRLTVL.

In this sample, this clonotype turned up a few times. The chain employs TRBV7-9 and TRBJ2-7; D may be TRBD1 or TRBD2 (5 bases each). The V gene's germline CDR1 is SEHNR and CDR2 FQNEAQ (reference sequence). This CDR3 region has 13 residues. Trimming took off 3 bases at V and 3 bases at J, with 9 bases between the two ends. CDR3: CASSLGPIYEQYF. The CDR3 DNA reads TGTGCCAGCAGCTTGGGACCTATCTACGAGCAGTACTTC. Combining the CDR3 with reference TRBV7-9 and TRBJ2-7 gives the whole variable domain DTGVSQNPRHKITKRGQNVTFRCDPISEHNRLYWYRQTLGQGPEFLTYFQNEAQLEKSRLLSDRFSAERPKGSFSTLEIQRTEQGDSAMYLCASSLGPIYEQYFGPGTRLTVT.

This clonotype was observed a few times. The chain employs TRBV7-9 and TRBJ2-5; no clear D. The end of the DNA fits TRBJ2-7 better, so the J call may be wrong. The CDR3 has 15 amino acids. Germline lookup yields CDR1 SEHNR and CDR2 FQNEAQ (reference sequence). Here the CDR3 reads CASSSPDGARYEQYF. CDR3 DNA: TGTGCCAGCAGCTCCCCGGACGGTGCGAGGTACGAGCAGTACTTC.

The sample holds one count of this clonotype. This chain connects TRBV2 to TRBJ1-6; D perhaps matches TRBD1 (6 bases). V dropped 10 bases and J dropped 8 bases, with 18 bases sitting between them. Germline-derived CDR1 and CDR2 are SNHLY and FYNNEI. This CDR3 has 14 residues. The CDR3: CANRTQGRDSPLHF. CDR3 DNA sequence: TGTGCCAACAGAACACAGGGTAGGGATTCACCCCTCCACTTT. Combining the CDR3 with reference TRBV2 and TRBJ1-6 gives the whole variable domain EPEVTQTPSHQVTQMGQEVILRCVPISNHLYFYWYRQILGQKVEFLVSFYNNEISEKSEIFDDQFSVERPDGSNFTLKIRSTKLEDSAMYFCANRTQGRDSPLHFGNGTRLTVT.

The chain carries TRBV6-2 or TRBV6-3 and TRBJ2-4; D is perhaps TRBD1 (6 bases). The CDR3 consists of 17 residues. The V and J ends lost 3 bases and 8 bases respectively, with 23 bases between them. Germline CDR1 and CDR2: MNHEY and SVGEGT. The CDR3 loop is CASSYDSLTGLGDIQYF. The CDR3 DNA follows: TGTGCCAGCAGTTATGATTCTTTGACAGGTCTGGGGGACATTCAGTACTTC.

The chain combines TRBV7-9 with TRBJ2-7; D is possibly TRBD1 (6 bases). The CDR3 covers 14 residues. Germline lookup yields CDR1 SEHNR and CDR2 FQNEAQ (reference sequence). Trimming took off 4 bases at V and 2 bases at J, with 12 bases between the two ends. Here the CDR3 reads CASSSRDKAYEQYF. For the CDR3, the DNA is TGTGCCAGCAGCTCTCGGGACAAAGCCTACGAGCAGTACTTC.